This is a list of T cell receptor beta chains from one sample in a study of blood T cell repertoires in COVID-19. Only in-frame clones appear in the TCRdb table, and some are missing; sequencing was by immunoSEQ multiplex PCR. This table has about 170,000 clones, approximately 82% appearing once. Specimen: peripheral blood. These TCRs come from a woman older than 75 with active or convalescent COVID-19. Both conserved end residues are part of each CDR3. The D gene is left open where the match is weak. The size field is filled for only some rows; it gives once, few, many or a size class.

D: TRBD1; size: -; V: TRBV11-1; J: TRBJ1-6; CDR3: CASSLEVATGNSPLHF; DNA: TGTGCCAGCAGCTTAGAGGTCGCGACAGGGAATTCACCCCTCCACTTT
D: TRBD1; size: -; V: TRBV7-6; J: TRBJ1-2; CDR3: CASSSRRTGRANGYTF; DNA: TGTGCCAGCAGCTCCCGAAGGACAGGCCGAGCAAATGGCTACACCTTC
D: -; size: once; V: TRBV3-1/TRBV3-2; J: TRBJ2-7; CDR3: CASSQGAEEYEQYF; DNA: TGTGCCAGCAGCCAAGGAGCGGAAGAATACGAGCAGTACTTC
D: TRBD1; size: -; V: TRBV12-3/TRBV12-4; J: TRBJ2-5; CDR3: CASRNRGSETQYF; DNA: TGTGCCAGCAGAAACAGGGGCTCGGAGACCCAGTACTTC
D: -; size: -; V: TRBV11-2; J: TRBJ2-7; CDR3: CASSLRAEGRAPYEQYF; DNA: TGTGCCAGCAGCTTAAGGGCCGAAGGCAGGGCCCCATACGAGCAGTACTTC
D: -; size: -; V: TRBV6-6; J: TRBJ2-5; CDR3: CASSGLGPRGYF; DNA: TGTGCCAGCAGTGGACTTGGCCCTCGGGGGTACTTC
D: TRBD1; size: -; V: TRBV28; J: TRBJ1-4; CDR3: CASRTPGQGHEKLFF; DNA: TGTGCCAGCAGGACCCCGGGACAGGGTCATGAAAAACTGTTTTTT
D: -; size: -; V: TRBV7-3; J: TRBJ1-2; CDR3: CASSLTGGPVQGYTF; DNA: TGTGCCAGCAGCTTAACGGGGGGGCCAGTACAGGGCTACACCTTC
D: TRBD2; size: few; V: TRBV5-1; J: TRBJ2-3; CDR3: CASSQNGAGGPPDTQYF; DNA: TGCGCCAGCAGCCAGAACGGAGCGGGAGGCCCCCCAGATACGCAGTATTTT
D: TRBD1; size: -; V: TRBV6-5; J: TRBJ2-7; CDR3: CASSSNGQGTYEQYF; DNA: TGTGCCAGCAGTAGTAACGGACAGGGGACCTACGAGCAGTACTTC
D: TRBD2; size: once; V: TRBV7-2; J: TRBJ2-5; CDR3: CASSLSGRATETQYF; DNA: TGTGCCAGCAGCTTATCCGGGAGGGCCACAGAGACCCAGTACTTC
D: TRBD1; size: -; V: TRBV5-4; J: TRBJ1-2; CDR3: CASSFGQGENGYTF; DNA: TGTGCCAGCAGCTTCGGACAGGGGGAGAATGGCTACACCTTC
D: TRBD2; size: -; V: TRBV19; J: TRBJ2-5; CDR3: CASSTNVAGVKETQYF; DNA: TGTGCCAGTAGTACGAACGTGGCGGGAGTGAAAGAGACCCAGTACTTC
D: -; size: -; V: TRBV5-1; J: TRBJ2-7; CDR3: CASSPGGTGRYEQYF; DNA: TGCGCCAGCAGCCCGGGGGGGACAGGGAGGTACGAGCAGTACTTC
D: TRBD1; size: once; V: TRBV19; J: TRBJ2-5; CDR3: CASAGTGQETQYF; DNA: TGTGCCAGTGCGGGGACAGGTCAAGAGACCCAGTACTTC
D: TRBD1; size: -; V: TRBV5-6; J: TRBJ2-7; CDR3: CASSGQGNTNEQYF; DNA: TGTGCCAGCAGCGGACAGGGAAATACCAACGAGCAGTACTTC
D: TRBD1; size: -; V: TRBV10-3; J: TRBJ1-3; CDR3: CAIRRTGGLSGNTIYF; DNA: TGTGCCATCAGGAGGACAGGGGGACTCTCTGGAAACACCATATATTTT
D: TRBD1; size: -; V: TRBV7-3; J: TRBJ1-2; CDR3: CASSLRDRVESKYGYTF; DNA: TGTGCCAGCAGCTTAAGGGACAGGGTGGAATCAAAATATGGCTACACCTTC
D: -; size: -; V: TRBV5-6; J: TRBJ2-7; CDR3: CASSYKGASYEQYF; DNA: TGTGCCAGCAGCTATAAAGGAGCCTCCTACGAGCAGTACTTC
D: -; size: -; V: TRBV19; J: TRBJ1-5; CDR3: CASSIVTGWDQPQHF; DNA: TGTGCCAGTAGTATAGTAACGGGGTGGGATCAGCCCCAGCATTTT
D: -; size: -; V: TRBV5-1; J: TRBJ2-2; CDR3: CASSLQGVAGELFF; DNA: TGCGCCAGCAGCTTGCAAGGGGTGGCCGGGGAGCTGTTTTTT
D: -; size: -; V: TRBV7-2; J: TRBJ2-1; CDR3: CASSEMVAYNEQFF; DNA: TGTGCCAGCAGCGAAATGGTGGCTTACAATGAGCAGTTCTTC
D: -; size: -; V: TRBV28; J: TRBJ2-6; CDR3: CASSFRTAGANVLTF; DNA: TGTGCCAGCAGTTTCCGGACAGCTGGGGCCAACGTCCTGACTTTC
D: TRBD1; size: -; V: TRBV5-1; J: TRBJ1-6; CDR3: CASSSQGGISPLHF; DNA: TGCGCCAGCAGCTCACAGGGGGGAATCTCACCCCTCCACTTT
D: -; size: -; V: TRBV19; J: TRBJ1-1; CDR3: CASSRQQEAFF; DNA: TGTGCCAGTAGTAGGCAACAAGAAGCTTTCTTT
D: -; size: many; V: TRBV5-1; J: TRBJ1-2; CDR3: CASSLDGQGIRGYTF; DNA: TGCGCCAGCAGCTTGGACGGACAAGGGATTAGGGGCTACACCTTC
D: -; size: -; V: TRBV3-1/TRBV3-2; J: TRBJ2-2; CDR3: CASSFGGLNTGELFF; DNA: TGTGCCAGCAGCTTCGGCGGATTGAACACCGGGGAGCTGTTTTTT
D: -; size: -; V: TRBV2; J: TRBJ2-2; CDR3: CASSVLRDTGELFF; DNA: TGTGCCAGCAGTGTCCTCAGGGACACCGGGGAGCTGTTTTTT
D: -; size: few; V: TRBV5-6; J: TRBJ1-5; CDR3: CASSLWLGQANQPQHF; DNA: TGTGCCAGCAGCTTATGGTTGGGGCAGGCCAATCAGCCCCAGCATTTT
D: TRBD2; size: -; V: TRBV3-1/TRBV3-2; J: TRBJ2-2; CDR3: CASTGGAGGPTGELFF; DNA: TGTGCCAGCACGGGGGGGGCGGGAGGCCCCACCGGGGAGCTGTTTTTT
D: TRBD2; size: -; V: TRBV5-1; J: TRBJ2-7; CDR3: CASSFTSDEQYF; DNA: TGCGCCAGCAGCTTTACTAGCGACGAGCAGTACTTC
D: TRBD1; size: -; V: TRBV4-1; J: TRBJ1-3; CDR3: CASSLQGTGNGNTIYF; DNA: TGCGCCAGCAGCCTACAAGGGACAGGCAATGGAAACACCATATATTTT
D: TRBD1; size: -; V: TRBV18; J: TRBJ2-7; CDR3: CASSRDRTNEQYF; DNA: TGTGCCAGCTCACGGGACAGGACGAACGAGCAGTACTTC
D: -; size: -; V: TRBV5-5; J: TRBJ1-2; CDR3: CASSPRTALGDGYTF; DNA: TGTGCCAGCAGCCCCAGGACGGCCCTCGGGGATGGCTACACCTTC
D: -; size: few; V: TRBV27; J: TRBJ1-5; CDR3: CASSISGIQPQHF; DNA: TGTGCCAGCAGCATTTCAGGGATTCAGCCCCAGCATTTT
D: TRBD1; size: -; V: TRBV19; J: TRBJ1-1; CDR3: CASSDRGAGLNTEAFF; DNA: TGTGCCAGTAGTGACAGGGGGGCAGGACTGAACACTGAAGCTTTCTTT
D: TRBD1; size: -; V: TRBV28; J: TRBJ1-2; CDR3: CASSTGQLGYTF; DNA: TGTGCCAGCAGCACGGGACAGCTTGGCTACACCTTC
D: TRBD1; size: -; V: TRBV7-2; J: TRBJ1-5; CDR3: CASSLVTGDQPQHF; DNA: TGTGCCAGCAGCTTGGTGACAGGGGATCAGCCCCAGCATTTT
D: -; size: once; V: TRBV19; J: TRBJ1-1; CDR3: CASRVRTEAFF; DNA: TGTGCCAGCAGGGTTCGGACTGAAGCTTTCTTT
D: -; size: -; V: TRBV5-1; J: TRBJ1-2; CDR3: CASSLNTGDAYGYTF; DNA: TGCGCCAGCAGCTTGAACACAGGAGACGCGTATGGCTACACCTTC
D: -; size: few; V: TRBV25-1; J: TRBJ1-1; CDR3: CASSEGGTEGRKAFF; DNA: TGTGCCAGCAGTGAAGGGGGGACCGAGGGGCGAAAAGCTTTCTTT
D: TRBD1; size: -; V: TRBV5-3; J: TRBJ2-2; CDR3: CARSCPPGQGVWYANTGELFF; DNA: TGTGCCAGAAGCTGCCCCCCGGGACAGGGGGTTTGGTACGCGAACACCGGGGAGCTGTTTTTT
D: -; size: -; V: TRBV30; J: TRBJ2-1; CDR3: CASSGGHGSEQFF; DNA: TGTGCCTCCTCCGGCGGGCACGGGTCTGAGCAGTTCTTC
D: -; size: few; V: TRBV6-5; J: TRBJ1-1; CDR3: CASTRLPDRNTEAFF; DNA: TGTGCCAGCACCCGGCTACCGGACAGGAACACTGAAGCTTTCTTT
D: TRBD2; size: -; V: TRBV19; J: TRBJ2-2; CDR3: CASSSGSRLGGELFF; DNA: TGTGCCAGTAGCAGCGGGAGTCGTCTGGGCGGGGAGCTGTTTTTT
D: TRBD2; size: once; V: TRBV18; J: TRBJ2-3; CDR3: CASSPELAGETDTQYF; DNA: TGTGCCAGCTCACCAGAACTAGCGGGAGAAACAGATACGCAGTATTTT
D: TRBD1; size: -; V: TRBV2; J: TRBJ1-1; CDR3: CASSVQGENTEAFF; DNA: TGTGCCAGCAGTGTTCAGGGGGAGAACACTGAAGCTTTCTTT
D: -; size: -; V: TRBV14; J: TRBJ1-6; CDR3: CASSPAFRGSSPLHF; DNA: TGTGCCAGCAGCCCCGCGTTCCGGGGATCTTCACCCCTCCACTTT
D: -; size: -; V: TRBV30; J: TRBJ2-3; CDR3: CAWSGGLYTQYF; DNA: TGTGCCTGGAGTGGGGGGCTCTATACGCAGTATTTT
D: -; size: -; V: TRBV5-1; J: TRBJ2-3; CDR3: CASTAKTVLGTDTQYF; DNA: TGCGCCAGCACCGCCAAGACAGTTCTGGGCACAGATACGCAGTATTTT
D: TRBD1; size: -; V: TRBV5-1; J: TRBJ1-5; CDR3: CASSLTGGGEPQHF; DNA: TGCGCCAGCAGCTTAACAGGGGGAGGGGAGCCCCAGCATTTT
D: -; size: few; V: TRBV19; J: TRBJ2-7; CDR3: CASSPLWTATYEQYF; DNA: TGTGCCAGTAGTCCTTTGTGGACAGCTACCTACGAGCAGTACTTC
D: -; size: -; V: TRBV19; J: TRBJ2-3; CDR3: CASNEGRNVGTQYF; DNA: TGTGCCAGTAATGAGGGCCGTAATGTGGGTACGCAGTATTTT